This TCR beta chain was observed in a study of vaccination effects on CD4 cells after COVID-19. About the study: Participants received two doses of either the BNT162b2 or mRNA-1273 vaccine. General study findings and limits: The vaccine-induced clones of healthy vaccinees included only 1 of 255 that cross-reacted with common cold coronaviruses. Among infection- and vaccine-induced clones, marked clonal contraction occurred late after vaccination.

Trimming left V 1 base short and J 5 bases short, with 18 bases between. This CDR3 spans 15 amino acids. The germline gives CDR1 GTSNPN, CDR2 SVGIG (reference sequence). Points on this clone: Its target is unknown.

Ahead of sequencing, the ViraFEST assay grew antigen-specific CD4+ T cells using viral peptide pools. Culture proceeded for 9 to 11 days, and CD4+ T cells were then isolated. According to the study, vaccine recipients showed no prior SARS-CoV-2 infection and negative nucleocapsid antibodies. TCRdb's copy holds only in-frame clones and misses some; the assay was immunoSEQ multiplex PCR. The data contain about 63,000 clones, roughly 76% of them singletons. The chain combines TRBV30 with TRBJ2-7; a weak D match, TRBD1 (6 bases). The clonotype originates from a human donor who received a COVID-19 vaccine. The source material was CD4+ T cells from PBMCs cultured with HCoV-OC43 spike peptides, sampled before COVID-19 vaccination. Subset noted: HCoV-OC43 spike overlapping peptide pool stimulation. This CDR3 is CAWSAHLTGGNEQYV. The CDR3 DNA follows: TGTGCCTGGAGTGCGCACCTGACAGGTGGGAACGAGCAGTACGTC.